Sequencing of this T cell receptor (beta chain) was carried out in a study of T cell repertoires in cytomegalovirus infection. Study details: Indications of both CMV infection and matching HLA type were provided by public TCR beta signatures. Notes on the study in general: HLA-C-restricted CMV clonotypes gave the most frequent clonotype in two of eight donors.

About this clonotype: Its specificity is unknown.

CDR3 length: 13 amino acids. V dropped 7 bases and J dropped 2 bases, with 11 bases sitting between them. Per the germline V gene, CDR1 is LNHDA and CDR2 is SQIVND (reference sequence). Each CDR3 protein gets one entry after TCRdb re-called the reads with MiXCR. Among roughly 150,000 distinct CDR3 sequences listed, roughly a sixth were seen once. The chain recombines TRBV19 with TRBJ1-1; D possibly corresponds to TRBD1 (5 bases). The sequencing input was CD8+ T cells from PBMCs. The TCR comes from a human donor in good health (CMV status not recorded). Some clones in this sample may be carry-over from other donors' samples. The CDR3 protein is CASTWWGNTEAFF. In DNA form, the CDR3 reads TGTGCCAGTACCTGGTGGGGCAACACTGAAGCTTTCTTT. Full variable domain (rest looked up from reference TRBV19 and TRBJ1-1): DGGITQSPKYLFRKEGQNVTLSCEQNLNHDAMYWYRQDPGQGLRLIYYSQIVNDFQKGDIAEGYSVSREKKESFPLTVTSAQKNPTAFYLCASTWWGNTEAFFGQGTRLTVV.